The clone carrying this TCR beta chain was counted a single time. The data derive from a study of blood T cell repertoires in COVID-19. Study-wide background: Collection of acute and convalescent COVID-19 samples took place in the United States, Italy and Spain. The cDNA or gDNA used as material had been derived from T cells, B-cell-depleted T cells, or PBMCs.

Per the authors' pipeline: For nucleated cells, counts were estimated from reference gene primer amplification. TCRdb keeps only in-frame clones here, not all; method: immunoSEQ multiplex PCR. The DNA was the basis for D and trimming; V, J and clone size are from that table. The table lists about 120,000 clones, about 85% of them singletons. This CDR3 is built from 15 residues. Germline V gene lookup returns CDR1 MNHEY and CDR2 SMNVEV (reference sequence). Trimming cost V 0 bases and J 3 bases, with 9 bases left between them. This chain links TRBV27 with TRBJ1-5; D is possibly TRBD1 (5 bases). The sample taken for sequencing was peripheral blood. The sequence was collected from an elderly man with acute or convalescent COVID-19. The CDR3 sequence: CASSLSLGLNQPQHF. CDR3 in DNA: TGTGCCAGCAGTTTATCGCTGGGACTCAATCAGCCCCAGCATTTT.